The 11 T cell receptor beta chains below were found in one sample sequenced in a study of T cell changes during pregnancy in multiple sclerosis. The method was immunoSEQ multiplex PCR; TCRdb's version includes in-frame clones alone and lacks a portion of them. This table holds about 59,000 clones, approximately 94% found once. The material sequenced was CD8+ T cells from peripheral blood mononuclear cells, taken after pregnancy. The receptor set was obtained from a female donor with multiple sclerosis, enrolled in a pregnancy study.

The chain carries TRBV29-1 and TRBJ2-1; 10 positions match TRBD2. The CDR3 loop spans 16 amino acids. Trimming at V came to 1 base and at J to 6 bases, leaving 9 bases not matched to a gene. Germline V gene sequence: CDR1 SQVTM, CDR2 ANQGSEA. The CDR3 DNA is TGCAGCGTTGAAGCCAGCGGGAGGGCCGGGGGCAATGAGCAGTTCTTC. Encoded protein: CSVEASGRAGGNEQFF.

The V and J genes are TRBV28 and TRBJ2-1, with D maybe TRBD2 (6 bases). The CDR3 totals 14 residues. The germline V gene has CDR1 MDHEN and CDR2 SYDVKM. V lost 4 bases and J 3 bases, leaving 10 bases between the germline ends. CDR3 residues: CASSSDGSYNEQFF. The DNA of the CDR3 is TGTGCCAGCAGTTCGGACGGGAGCTACAATGAGCAGTTCTTC.

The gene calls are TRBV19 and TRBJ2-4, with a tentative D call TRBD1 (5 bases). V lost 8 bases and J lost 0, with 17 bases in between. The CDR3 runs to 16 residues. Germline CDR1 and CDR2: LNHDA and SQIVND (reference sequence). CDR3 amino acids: CASRLGHGLAKNIQYF. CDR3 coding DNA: TGTGCCAGTCGATTGGGGCATGGTCTAGCCAAAAACATTCAGTACTTC.

CDR3 residues: CASSLVSDYGYTF. For the CDR3, the DNA is TGCGCCAGCAGCTTGGTATCAGACTATGGCTACACCTTC. The chain recombines TRBV5-1 with TRBJ1-2; D gene ambiguous. The germline V gene encodes CDR1 SGHRS and CDR2 YFSETQ. CDR3 length equals 13 residues. Trimming removed 0 bases from V and 3 bases from J, with 6 bases in between.

The CDR3 bases are TGCAGCGTTTATTTAGATACGCAGTATTTT. It encodes CSVYLDTQYF. The V and J genes are TRBV29-1 and TRBJ2-3, with unresolved D. Germline values: CDR1 SQVTM, CDR2 ANQGSEA. Trimming pared 5 bases from V and 5 bases from J, leaving 5 bases between. This CDR3 spans 10 amino acids.

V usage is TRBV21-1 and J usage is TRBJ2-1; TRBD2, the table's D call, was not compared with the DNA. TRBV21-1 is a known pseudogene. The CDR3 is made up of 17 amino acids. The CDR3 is CASSEIAGGLGPNEQFF. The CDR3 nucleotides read TGTGCCAGCAGCGAGATAGCGGGAGGGCTTGGGCCCAATGAGCAGTTCTTC.

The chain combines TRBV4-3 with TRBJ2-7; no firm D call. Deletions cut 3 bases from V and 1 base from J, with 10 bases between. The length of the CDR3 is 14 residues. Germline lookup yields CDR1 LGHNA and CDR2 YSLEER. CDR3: CASSQARVSYEQYF. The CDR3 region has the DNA TGCGCCAGCAGCCAGGCCCGGGTTTCCTACGAGCAGTACTTC.

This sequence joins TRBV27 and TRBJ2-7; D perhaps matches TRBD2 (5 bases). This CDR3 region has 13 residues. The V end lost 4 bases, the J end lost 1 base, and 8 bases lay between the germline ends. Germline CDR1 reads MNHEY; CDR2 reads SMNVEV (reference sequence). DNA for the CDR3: TGTGCCAGCAGTTGGAGCGGATCCTACGAGCAGTACTTC. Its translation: CASSWSGSYEQYF.

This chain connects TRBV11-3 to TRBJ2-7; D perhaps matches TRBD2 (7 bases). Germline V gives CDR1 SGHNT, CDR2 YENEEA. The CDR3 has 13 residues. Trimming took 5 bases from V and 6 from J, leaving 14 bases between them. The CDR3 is CASSLRGAPEQYF. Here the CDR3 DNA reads TGTGCCAGCAGCCTCCGGGGGGCCCCCGAGCAGTACTTC. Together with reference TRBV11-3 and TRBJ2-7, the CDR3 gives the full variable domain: EAGVVQSPRYKIIEKKQPVAFWCNPISGHNTLYWYLQNLGQGPELLIRYENEEAVDDSQLPKDRFSAERLKGVDSTLKIQPAELGDSAVYLCASSLRGAPEQYFGPGTRLTVT.

The CDR3 coding sequence is TGTGCCAGCAGTTCCCCGGACAGGGAGAACACCGGGGAGCTGTTTTTT. It specifies CASSSPDRENTGELFF. The rearrangement links TRBV27 to TRBJ2-2; 8 bases are a match to TRBD1. This CDR3 region has 16 residues. The V gene end was trimmed by 4 bases and the J gene end by 1 base; junction bases not matched to a gene: 5. The germline gives CDR1 MNHEY, CDR2 SMNVEV (reference sequence).

DNA of the CDR3: TGTGCCAGCAGCGTCCCCGGGGGAGCCAAAAACATTCAGTACTTC. It translates to CASSVPGGAKNIQYF. The chain uses TRBV7-2 and TRBJ2-4; D perhaps matches TRBD2 (6 bases). V dropped 5 bases and J dropped 0 bases, with 11 bases sitting between them. CDR3 length: 15 residues. Per the germline V gene, CDR1 is SGHTA and CDR2 is FQGNSA.